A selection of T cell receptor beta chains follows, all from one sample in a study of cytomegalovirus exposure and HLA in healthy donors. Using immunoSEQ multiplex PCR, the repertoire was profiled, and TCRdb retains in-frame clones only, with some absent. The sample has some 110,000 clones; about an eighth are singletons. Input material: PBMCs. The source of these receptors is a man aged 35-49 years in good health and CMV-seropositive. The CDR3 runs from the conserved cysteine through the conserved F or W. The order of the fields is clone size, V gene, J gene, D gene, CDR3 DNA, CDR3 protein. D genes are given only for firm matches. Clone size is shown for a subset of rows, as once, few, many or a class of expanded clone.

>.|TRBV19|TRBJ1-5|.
TGTGCCAGTAGTATGAGCAAGTATAGCAATCAGCCCCAGCATTTT
CASSMSKYSNQPQHF
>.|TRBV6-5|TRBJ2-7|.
TGTGCCAGCAGTTACCGGGTTCCGGACTACGAGCAGTACTTC
CASSYRVPDYEQYF
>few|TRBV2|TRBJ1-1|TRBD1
TGTGCCGGAGGACAGGGGGAAACTGAAGCTTTCTTT
CAGGQGETEAFF
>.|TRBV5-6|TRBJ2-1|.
TGTGCCAGCAGCTTTGATTGGGCCTCCTACAATGAGCAGTTCTTC
CASSFDWASYNEQFF
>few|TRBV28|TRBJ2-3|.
TGTGCCAGCAGCCCCGGGACTCCCTACGAGGCAGATACGCAGTATTTT
CASSPGTPYEADTQYF
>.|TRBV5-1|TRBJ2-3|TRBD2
TGCGCCAGCAGCTTTATAACTAGCGGGAGTTCGGGTACGCAGTATTTT
CASSFITSGSSGTQYF
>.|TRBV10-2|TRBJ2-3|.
TGCGCCAGTCTAGACCCTGATCCAGATACGCAGTATTTT
CASLDPDPDTQYF
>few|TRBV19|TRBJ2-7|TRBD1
TGTGCCAGTAGTTTACGGACAGGGGGCCTCGAGCAGTACTTC
CASSLRTGGLEQYF
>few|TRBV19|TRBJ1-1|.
TGTGCCAGCGCCAGGCAGATGAACACTGAAGCTTTCTTT
CASARQMNTEAFF
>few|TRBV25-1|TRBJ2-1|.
TGTGCCAGCATTGTCATCGGGGGTGAGCAGTTCTTC
CASIVIGGEQFF
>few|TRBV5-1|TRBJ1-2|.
TGCGCCAGCAGCTTGGCATCAGTTCCCAACTATGGCTACACCTTC
CASSLASVPNYGYTF
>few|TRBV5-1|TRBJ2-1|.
TGCGCCAGCAGCTCCCAGGGGACCTACAATGAGCAGTTCTTC
CASSSQGTYNEQFF
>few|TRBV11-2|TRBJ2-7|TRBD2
TGTGCCAGCAGCTCCGCGGGACTAGGTCTCTACGAGCAGTACTTC
CASSSAGLGLYEQYF
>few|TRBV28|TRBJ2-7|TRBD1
TGTGCCAGCCGAGGGACAGGGGAAAGCGAGCAGTACTTC
CASRGTGESEQYF
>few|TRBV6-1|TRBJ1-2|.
TGTGCCAGCAGTGAAGCCAGATCGAACTATGGCTACACCTTC
CASSEARSNYGYTF
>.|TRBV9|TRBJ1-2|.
TGTGCCAGCAGCTTGACCCCGGGAGCTAACTATGGCTACACCTTC
CASSLTPGANYGYTF
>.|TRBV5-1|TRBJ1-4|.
TGCGCCAGCAGCTTGGCCGGGTCGGGATCCGAAAAACTGTTTTTT
CASSLAGSGSEKLFF
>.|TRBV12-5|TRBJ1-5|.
TGTGCTAGTGGTTTGGGCTCAGGGAAGGGTCAGCCCCAGCATTTT
CASGLGSGKGQPQHF
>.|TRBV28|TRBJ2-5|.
TGTGCCAGCAGTATATCCCCGGGTCAAGAGACCCAGTACTTC
CASSISPGQETQYF
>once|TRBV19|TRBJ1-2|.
TGTGCCAGTAGTATTGACACCCAGCGGGGCTACACCTTC
CASSIDTQRGYTF
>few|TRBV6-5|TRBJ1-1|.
TGTGCCAGCATTCGGAACACTGAAGCTTTCTTT
CASIRNTEAFF
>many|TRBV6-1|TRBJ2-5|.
TGTGCCAGCAGGACGGGAACCAAAGAGACCCAGTACTTC
CASRTGTKETQYF
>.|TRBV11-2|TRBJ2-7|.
TGTGCCAGCAGCTCAATCTACGAGCAGTACTTC
CASSSIYEQYF
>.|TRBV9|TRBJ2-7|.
TGTGCCAGCAGCGTAGGTGAGATTTCCTACGAGCAGTACTTC
CASSVGEISYEQYF
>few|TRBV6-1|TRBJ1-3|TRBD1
TGTGCCAGCACGTTCAGGGGGCAGGGAAACACCATATATTTT
CASTFRGQGNTIYF
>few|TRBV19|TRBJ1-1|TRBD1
TGTGCCAGTACCTCATTTGGGACAGACACTGAAGCTTTCTTT
CASTSFGTDTEAFF
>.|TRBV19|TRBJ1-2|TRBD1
TGTGCCAGTACGCCCGGGACAGCGTTGGTCTATGGCTACACCTTC
CASTPGTALVYGYTF
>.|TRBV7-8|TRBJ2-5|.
TGTGCCAGCAGCTCCGAAACAGGGTCCGGGGAGACCCAGTACTTC
CASSSETGSGETQYF
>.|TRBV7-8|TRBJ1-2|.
TGTGCCAGCAGCTTAGTACTAGGGGGTGGCTACACCTTC
CASSLVLGGGYTF
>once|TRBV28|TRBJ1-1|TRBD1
TGTGCCAGCAGTTTAGGGGACAGGGTCCCCGGGGGAGAAGCTTTCTTT
CASSLGDRVPGGEAFF
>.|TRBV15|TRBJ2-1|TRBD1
TGTGCCACCAGGCTTACAGGGGGCCTGTTCTACAATGAGCAGTTCTTC
CATRLTGGLFYNEQFF